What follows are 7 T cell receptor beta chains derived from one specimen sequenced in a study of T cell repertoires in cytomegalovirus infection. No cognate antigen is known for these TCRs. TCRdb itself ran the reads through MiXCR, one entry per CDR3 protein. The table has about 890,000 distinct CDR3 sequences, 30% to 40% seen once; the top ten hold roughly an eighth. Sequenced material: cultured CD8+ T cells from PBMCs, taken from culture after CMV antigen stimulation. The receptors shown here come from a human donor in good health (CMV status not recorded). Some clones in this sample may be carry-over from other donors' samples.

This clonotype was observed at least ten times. The CDR3 DNA follows: TGTGCCAGCAGCTTAGTAGGGCGGGGCACAGATACGCAGTATTTT. Amino acids: CASSLVGRGTDTQYF. The chain combines TRBV7-6 with TRBJ2-3; TRBD2 might be the D (5 bases). The CDR3 covers 15 residues. Between the trimmed V and J ends, which lost 1 base and 1 base, there was a span of 9 bases. The germline gives CDR1 SGHVS, CDR2 FNYEAQ.

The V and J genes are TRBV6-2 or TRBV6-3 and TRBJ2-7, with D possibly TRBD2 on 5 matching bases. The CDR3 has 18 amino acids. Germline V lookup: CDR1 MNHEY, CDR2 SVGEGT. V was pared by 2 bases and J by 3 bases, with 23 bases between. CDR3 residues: CASSYEFGSSGKYYEQYF. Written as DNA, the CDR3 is TGTGCCAGCAGTTACGAATTTGGCTCGTCGGGAAAATACTACGAGCAGTACTTC.

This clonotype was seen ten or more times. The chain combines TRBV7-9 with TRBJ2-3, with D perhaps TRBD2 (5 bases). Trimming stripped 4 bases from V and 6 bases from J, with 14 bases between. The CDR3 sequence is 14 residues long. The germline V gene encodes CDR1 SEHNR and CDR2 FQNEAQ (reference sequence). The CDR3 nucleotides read TGTGCCAGCAGCTCCTGGGAGTCGGCGGATACGCAGTATTTT. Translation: CASSSWESADTQYF.

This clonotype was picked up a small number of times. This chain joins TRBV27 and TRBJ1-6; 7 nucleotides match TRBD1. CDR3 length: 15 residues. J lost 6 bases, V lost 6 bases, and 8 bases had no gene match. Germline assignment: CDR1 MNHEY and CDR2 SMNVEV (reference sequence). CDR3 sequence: CASSWKTGSNSPLHF. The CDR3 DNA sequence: TGTGCCAGCAGCTGGAAGACAGGGTCTAATTCACCCCTCCACTTT.

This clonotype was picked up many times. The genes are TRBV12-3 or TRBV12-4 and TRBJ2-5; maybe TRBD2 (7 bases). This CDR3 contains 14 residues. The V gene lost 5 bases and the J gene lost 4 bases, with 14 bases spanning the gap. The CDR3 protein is CASSVRGAGETQYF. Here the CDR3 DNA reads TGTGCCAGCAGTGTACGGGGGGCCGGAGAGACCCAGTACTTC.

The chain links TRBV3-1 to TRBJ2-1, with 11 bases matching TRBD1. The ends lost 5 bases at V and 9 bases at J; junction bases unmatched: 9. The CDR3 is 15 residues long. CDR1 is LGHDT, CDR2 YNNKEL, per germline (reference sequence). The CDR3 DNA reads TGTGCCAGCAGCGGCGGACAGGGGGCCAAAGGTGAGCAGTTCTTC. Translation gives CASSGGQGAKGEQFF.

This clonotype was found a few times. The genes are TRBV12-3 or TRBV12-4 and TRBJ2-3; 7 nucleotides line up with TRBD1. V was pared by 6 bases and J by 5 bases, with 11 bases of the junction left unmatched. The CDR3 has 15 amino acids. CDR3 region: CASSLSDRVGDTQYF. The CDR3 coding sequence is TGTGCCAGCAGCCTCTCCGACAGGGTGGGAGATACGCAGTATTTT.